One sample yielded the 27 T cell receptor beta chains listed below, sequenced in a study of cytomegalovirus exposure and HLA in healthy donors. Sequenced by immunoSEQ multiplex PCR; TCRdb stores in-frame clones only, minus some. The sample has approximately 130,000 clones, roughly 90% seen once; the top ten hold approximately 2%. Input material: PBMCs. The receptor set was obtained from a woman aged 18-35 years in good health and CMV-seronegative.

V and J are TRBV6-4 and TRBJ1-5; 7 bases map to TRBD1. Germline CDR1 and CDR2: MRHNA and SNTAGT. J gave up 0 bases and V 2 bases, and 7 bases lay outside the gene matches. The CDR3 consists of 17 residues. In DNA, the CDR3 is TGTGCCAGCAGTGACGACAGGGATGACTTTAGCAATCAGCCCCAGCATTTT. Translated, it gives CASSDDRDDFSNQPQHF.

The chain carries TRBV6-1 and TRBJ2-5; maybe TRBD2 (5 bases). V lost 3 bases, J lost 1 base, and 6 bases lay in between. The germline gives CDR1 MNHNS, CDR2 SASEGT. CDR3 size: 13 residues. CDR3 region: CASSESGQETQYF. CDR3 nucleotides: TGTGCCAGCAGTGAGAGCGGCCAAGAGACCCAGTACTTC.

This clone has a single count. The chain links TRBV7-2 to TRBJ2-7, with a weak D call TRBD1 (6 bases). V was pared by 4 bases and J by 5 bases, with 15 bases between. Germline V lookup: CDR1 SGHTA, CDR2 FQGNSA. The CDR3 totals 14 residues. CDR3 in DNA: TGTGCCAGCAGCTCCGACAGGAGAAGCCACGAGCAGTACTTC. Encoded protein: CASSSDRRSHEQYF.

This clone was counted once. The V and J genes are TRBV7-2 and TRBJ2-1, with D hard to call. Germline V lookup: CDR1 SGHTA, CDR2 FQGNSA. This CDR3 contains 16 residues. V was clipped by 5 bases and J by 2 bases, with 16 bases between them. The CDR3 sequence: CASSNPPGYTYNEQFF. The CDR3 DNA is TGTGCCAGCAGCAACCCACCGGGTTATACCTACAATGAGCAGTTCTTC.

V and J are TRBV18 and TRBJ2-1, with 7 bases that match TRBD2. CDR1 KGHSH and CDR2 LQKENI come from the germline V gene. This CDR3 spans 17 amino acids. V was clipped by 3 bases and J by 0 bases; unmatched bases: 8. The CDR3 DNA reads as TGTGCCAGCTCACCCCCGCAGCGGGGAAACTCCTACAATGAGCAGTTCTTC. Translation: CASSPPQRGNSYNEQFF.

The chain combines TRBV9 with TRBJ2-1; the match to TRBD2 covers 12 bases. Germline CDR1 is SGDLS and CDR2 is YYNGEE. Unmatched junction bases numbered 8, after V lost 0 bases and J lost 10 bases. The CDR3 runs 16 residues. Here the CDR3 DNA reads TGTGCCAGCAGCGTAGTGCCTAGCGGGGGGGCCGACGAGCAGTTCTTC. It translates to CASSVVPSGGADEQFF.

The chain employs TRBV4-1 and TRBJ2-3; TRBD2 matches 10 bases. Losses at the gene ends were 6 bases for V and 1 base for J; bases not matched to a gene: 7. Germline V gene data show CDR1 as MGHRA and CDR2 as YSYEKL. CDR3 length: 16 residues. In DNA form, the CDR3 reads TGCGCCAGCAGTCCGATAGCGGGGGGTGGCACAGATACGCAGTATTTT. This translates into CASSPIAGGGTDTQYF.

The rearrangement links TRBV6-6 to TRBJ2-3; D is unclear. The CDR3 has 12 amino acids. The germline CDR1 and CDR2 sequences are MNHNY and SVGAGI (reference sequence). The V end was cut by 3 bases, the J end by 3 bases, with 4 bases between. DNA of the CDR3: TGTGCCAGCAGTTATCAGACAGATACGCAGTATTTT. It encodes CASSYQTDTQYF.

This clone was observed once. This chain uses TRBV7-8 with TRBJ1-3; TRBD1 matches 7 bases. The V and J ends lost 6 bases and 4 bases, in that order; junction bases with no gene match: 15. Looked up from germline, CDR1 is SGHVS and CDR2 is FQNEAQ. The CDR3 has 17 residues. Written as DNA, the CDR3 is TGTGCCAGCAGGCTAGCGGGGGACAGTGCCTACGGAAACACCATATATTTT. Protein sequence: CASRLAGDSAYGNTIYF.

The chain recombines TRBV30 with TRBJ2-7, with 9 bases aligning to TRBD1. V dropped 2 bases and J dropped 1; count of bases not matched to a gene: 3. Germline CDR1 GTSNPN, CDR2 SVGIG (reference sequence). This CDR3 comprises 14 residues. The CDR3 loop reads CAWSLGTGSYEQYF. CDR3 DNA: TGTGCCTGGAGTTTAGGGACAGGGTCCTACGAGCAGTACTTC.

The chain uses TRBV19 and TRBJ2-2; TRBD2 might be the D (6 bases). The CDR3 has 15 residues. CDR1 and CDR2 from the germline V gene are LNHDA and SQIVND (reference sequence). The V gene lost 7 bases and the J gene lost 1 base, with 13 bases spanning the gap. CDR3 residues: CASTRSAGNTGELFF. The CDR3 bases are TGTGCCAGTACCCGCTCAGCGGGGAACACCGGGGAGCTGTTTTTT. The entire variable domain, with the rest obtained from reference TRBV19 and TRBJ2-2, is as follows: DGGITQSPKYLFRKEGQNVTLSCEQNLNHDAMYWYRQDPGQGLRLIYYSQIVNDFQKGDIAEGYSVSREKKESFPLTVTSAQKNPTAFYLCASTRSAGNTGELFFGEGSRLTVL.

The CDR3 DNA reads as TGTGCCAGCAGCTCGAGCACAGATACGCAGTATTTT. Translated, it gives CASSSSTDTQYF. The rearrangement uses TRBV5-6 and TRBJ2-3; D is ambiguous. V lost 3 bases and J 0 bases, leaving 2 bases between the germline ends. The CDR3 is 12 amino acids. Germline V gene data show CDR1 as SGHDT and CDR2 as YYEEEE. Full variable domain (outside the CDR3, taken from reference TRBV5-6 and TRBJ2-3): DAGVTQSPTHLIKTRGQQVTLRCSPKSGHDTVSWYQQALGQGPQFIFQYYEEEERQRGNFPDRFSGHQFPNYSSELNVNALLLGDSALYLCASSSSTDTQYFGPGTRLTVL.

The chain carries TRBV7-2 and TRBJ2-1, with 8 bases lining up with TRBD2. The ends lost 3 bases at V and 4 bases at J; junction bases unmatched: 11. The length of the CDR3 is 17 residues. CDR1 and CDR2 (germline): SGHTA, FQGNSA. The CDR3 region has the DNA TGTGCCAGCAGCTTCTCTCGGAGCGGGAGTCGGTACAATGAGCAGTTCTTC. Its protein product is CASSFSRSGSRYNEQFF.

V gene TRBV2 combines with J gene TRBJ1-4; the D is unclear. This CDR3 contains 12 residues. The germline V and J ends were trimmed by 6 bases and 8 bases, with 10 bases remaining between them. CDR1 is SNHLY and CDR2 is FYNNEI in the germline V gene. In DNA form, the CDR3 reads TGTGCCAGCAGCATGCTTGGCGAAAAACTGTTTTTT. This codes for CASSMLGEKLFF.

This clone showed up just once. The gene calls are TRBV7-9 and TRBJ1-1, with D unclear. Trimming removed 5 bases at V and 8 bases at J, with 15 bases between. The CDR3 has 13 amino acids. From germline, CDR1 is SEHNR and CDR2 FQNEAQ (reference sequence). The DNA for the CDR3 is TGTGCCAGCAGCGGCCGGGAGTCGGACGAAGCTTTCTTT. This gives the protein CASSGRESDEAFF.

The chain combines TRBV19 with TRBJ1-5, with TRBD1 as a possible D gene (5 bases). The CDR3 is 16 residues long. With 1 base removed from V and 0 bases from J, the gap between germline ends came to 10 bases. Germline V gene sequence: CDR1 LNHDA, CDR2 SQIVND (reference sequence). Written as DNA, the CDR3 is TGTGCCAGTAGTATAGTAGCAGGACATAGCAATCAGCCCCAGCATTTT. Protein: CASSIVAGHSNQPQHF. The whole variable domain, filled in from reference TRBV19 and TRBJ1-5, reads DGGITQSPKYLFRKEGQNVTLSCEQNLNHDAMYWYRQDPGQGLRLIYYSQIVNDFQKGDIAEGYSVSREKKESFPLTVTSAQKNPTAFYLCASSIVAGHSNQPQHFGDGTRLSIL.

The chain employs TRBV6-1 and TRBJ1-2; possible D gene TRBD1, 6 bases. Germline CDR1 is MNHNS and CDR2 is SASEGT. V lost 2 bases and J 6 bases, leaving 19 bases between the germline ends. The CDR3 covers 16 residues. This CDR3 is CASSEHERSGGDGYTF. DNA for the CDR3: TGTGCCAGCAGTGAACATGAGCGCAGCGGGGGCGATGGCTACACCTTC.

The chain carries TRBV5-6 and TRBJ1-4, with a tentative D call TRBD1 (6 bases). Trimming left V 0 bases short and J 6 bases short, with 15 bases between. The CDR3 sequence is 16 residues long. Per the germline V gene, CDR1 is SGHDT and CDR2 is YYEEEE. CDR3 in amino acids: CASSLGMTGQHEKLFF. In DNA form, the CDR3 reads TGTGCCAGCAGCTTGGGGATGACAGGACAGCATGAAAAACTGTTTTTT.

The J gene is TRBJ1-2, the V gene TRBV18; perhaps TRBD1 as D (6 bases). Trimming took off 2 bases at V and 4 bases at J, with 17 bases between the two ends. The CDR3 is made up of 16 amino acids. CDR1 KGHSH and CDR2 LQKENI come from the germline V gene. The CDR3 region has the DNA TGTGCCAGCTCACCAGACCAGGCGGGGGCCACCTATGGCTACACCTTC. Amino acid sequence: CASSPDQAGATYGYTF.

The chain joins TRBV28 to TRBJ1-1; TRBD1 aligns across 8 bases. CDR1 and CDR2 from the germline V gene are MDHEN and SYDVKM. The CDR3 has 16 amino acids. Trimming at V came to 5 bases and at J to 0 bases, leaving 8 bases not matched to a gene. CDR3: CASSPEGQGMNTEAFF. CDR3 bases: TGTGCCAGCAGTCCCGAAGGACAGGGCATGAACACTGAAGCTTTCTTT. The full variable domain, its missing parts supplied by reference TRBV28 and TRBJ1-1, is DVKVTQSSRYLVKRTGEKVFLECVQDMDHENMFWYRQDPGLGLRLIYFSYDVKMKEKGDIPEGYSVSREKKERFSLILESASTNQTSMYLCASSPEGQGMNTEAFFGQGTRLTVV.

CDR3 nucleotides: TGTGCCAGCAGTTTGGGGAGATCCTACAATGAGCAGTTCTTC. Residues: CASSLGRSYNEQFF. The rearrangement links TRBV6-5 to TRBJ2-1, with a tentative D call TRBD2 (5 bases). CDR1 MNHEY and CDR2 SVGAGI come from the germline V gene. This CDR3 contains 14 residues. Trimming removed 4 bases at V and 1 base at J, with 8 bases between.

J is TRBJ1-1 and V is TRBV19, with 8 bases identical to TRBD1. CDR3 length: 15 amino acids. Germline V CDR1 and CDR2: LNHDA, SQIVND (reference sequence). The V segment lost 1 base and the J segment 5 bases; nucleotides outside the gene matches: 6. As DNA, the CDR3 is TGTGCCAGTAGTATAGGGTCGACAGGGGTGACTGAAGCTTTCTTT. Translation gives CASSIGSTGVTEAFF.

The rearrangement joins TRBV11-2 to TRBJ2-5; 12 nucleotides agree with TRBD2. Germline V gene data show CDR1 as SGHAT and CDR2 as FQNNGV. The junction had 8 bases not matched to a gene; V was cut back by 0 bases and J by 0 bases. The CDR3 contains 19 residues. CDR3 DNA: TGTGCCAGCAGCTTAGACGTACTAGCGGGAGGAGAGTACCAAGAGACCCAGTACTTC. This sequence encodes CASSLDVLAGGEYQETQYF. The full variable domain, completed using reference TRBV11-2 and TRBJ2-5, is EAGVAQSPRYKIIEKRQSVAFWCNPISGHATLYWYQQILGQGPKLLIQFQNNGVVDDSQLPKDRFSAERLKGVDSTLKIQPAKLEDSAVYLCASSLDVLAGGEYQETQYFGPGTRLLVL.

V gene TRBV29-1 combines with J gene TRBJ1-5; 12 nucleotides line up with TRBD1. CDR1 and CDR2 (germline): SQVTM, ANQGSEA. The ends lost 4 bases at V and 4 bases at J; junction bases unmatched: 2. The CDR3 covers 14 residues. The CDR3 nucleotides are TGCAGCGTTGGGGGACAGGGGGCAAATCAGCCCCAGCATTTT. Translated, it gives CSVGGQGANQPQHF.

The rearrangement joins TRBV7-2 to TRBJ2-7; 9 bases fit TRBD2. The CDR3 covers 16 residues. The V gene's germline CDR1 is SGHTA and CDR2 FQGNSA. Trimming cost V 1 base and J 2 bases; bases outside gene matches: 6. The CDR3 reads CASSLVAGGTPYEQYF. In DNA, the CDR3 is TGTGCCAGCAGCTTAGTCGCGGGAGGGACCCCCTACGAGCAGTACTTC.

The V and J genes are TRBV7-2 and TRBJ2-2; 10 bases are a match to TRBD2. Germline CDR1 reads SGHTA; CDR2 reads FQGNSA. This CDR3 is 18 amino acids long. With 5 bases clipped from V and 8 bases from J, the junction kept 17 bases outside the gene matches. The CDR3 nucleotides read TGTGCCAGCAGCCTATCGAACCCGGGACTAGCGTCGGGAGGGGAGCTGTTTTTT. Residues: CASSLSNPGLASGGELFF.

A single count supports this clone. V is TRBV11-2 and J is TRBJ2-5, with D possibly TRBD1 on 6 matching bases. V shed 8 bases and J shed 1 base, with 17 bases lying between them. CDR1 is SGHAT, CDR2 FQNNGV, per germline. The CDR3 extends over 15 amino acids. The CDR3: CASQTLQGLQETQYF. The DNA for the CDR3 is TGTGCCAGCCAAACACTACAGGGCCTCCAAGAGACCCAGTACTTC.